This entry concerns a single T cell receptor (beta chain). The entry originates in a study of blood T cell repertoires in COVID-19. About the study: Material from acute and convalescent COVID-19 was sourced from the United States, Italy and Spain. PBMCs, B-cell-depleted T cells, or T cells provided the cDNA or gDNA that made up the material.

This CDR3 is 17 amino acids long. V lost 8 bases to trimming and J lost 1 base; unmatched junction nucleotides: 17. Germline CDR1 is MNHEY and CDR2 is SMNVEV (reference sequence). Study processing details: Using reference gene primer amplification, nucleated cell counts were estimated. Clones were sequenced by immunoSEQ multiplex PCR, and TCRdb holds only the in-frame ones, with some missing. That table supplies the V and J calls and clone size; D and trimming were determined from the DNA. Counted here are tens of thousands of clones, 80% to 85% occurring once; the ten biggest clones make up about 45%.

This sequence originates from an elderly man with acute or convalescent COVID-19. The chain employs TRBV27 and TRBJ2-7; 7 bases line up with TRBD2. The sequenced sample was peripheral blood. CDR3 bases: TGTGCCAGCTCTAGCGGCGGGAGTACGGGGAGGTCCTACGAGCAGTACTTC. It codes for CASSSGGSTGRSYEQYF.